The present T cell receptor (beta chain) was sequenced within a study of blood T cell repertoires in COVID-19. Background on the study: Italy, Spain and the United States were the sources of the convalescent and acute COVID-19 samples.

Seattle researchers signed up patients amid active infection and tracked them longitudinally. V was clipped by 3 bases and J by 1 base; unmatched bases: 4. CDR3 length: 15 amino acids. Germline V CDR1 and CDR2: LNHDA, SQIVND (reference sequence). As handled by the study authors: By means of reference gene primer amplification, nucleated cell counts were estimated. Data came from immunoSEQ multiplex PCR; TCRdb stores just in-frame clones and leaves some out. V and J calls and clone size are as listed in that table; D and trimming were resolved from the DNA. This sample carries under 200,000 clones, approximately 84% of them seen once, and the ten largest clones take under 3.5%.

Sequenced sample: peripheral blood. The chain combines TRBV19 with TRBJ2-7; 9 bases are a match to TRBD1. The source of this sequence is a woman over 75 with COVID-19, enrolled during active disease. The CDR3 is CASSISGQGSYEQYF. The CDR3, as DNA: TGTGCCAGTAGTATCAGCGGACAGGGGTCCTACGAGCAGTACTTC.